The clone carrying this T cell receptor (beta chain) was seen a few times. The data were obtained in a study of cytomegalovirus exposure and HLA in healthy donors. V was trimmed by 4 bases and J by 3 bases, leaving 16 bases between them. This CDR3 spans 15 amino acids. CDR1 and CDR2 from the germline V gene are MDHEN and SYDVKM. The PCR ran on 60 Vbeta and 13 Jbeta primers. TCRdb's copy holds only in-frame clones and misses some; the assay was immunoSEQ multiplex PCR. The top ten hold roughly 3.8% of the sample, which has about 89,000 clones, approximately 82% seen once. The V and J genes are TRBV28 and TRBJ2-7, with D possibly matching TRBD1 (6 bases). The receptor was derived from a female donor in good health and CMV-seropositive. Sequences were obtained from PBMCs. The CDR3 DNA reads TGTGCCAGCAGTTCCCAGGGGCCGCTCCTCTACGAGCAGTACTTC. Encoded protein: CASSSQGPLLYEQYF. Combining the CDR3 with reference TRBV28 and TRBJ2-7 gives the whole variable domain DVKVTQSSRYLVKRTGEKVFLECVQDMDHENMFWYRQDPGLGLRLIYFSYDVKMKEKGDIPEGYSVSREKKERFSLILESASTNQTSMYLCASSSQGPLLYEQYFGPGTRLTVT.